Listed here are 23 T cell receptor beta chains from one sample, sequenced in a study of beta chain features in type 1 diabetes. The authors reverse transcribed all of the isolated RNA, so sequencing captured expressed TCRB transcripts. Here immunoSEQ multiplex PCR was the method, and the copy in TCRdb shows in-frame clones only, minus some. The sample consists of about 350,000 clones, less than 20% of them appearing once. Sequenced material: naive CD4+ T cells from blood. The receptor set was obtained from a woman younger than 35 in good health.

This clone showed up just a few times. This chain links TRBV5-1 with TRBJ2-1, with D perhaps TRBD1 (5 bases). CDR3 length: 13 residues. V was pared by 5 bases and J by 8 bases, with 14 bases between. Germline assignment: CDR1 SGHRS and CDR2 YFSETQ. DNA for the CDR3: TGCGCCAGCAGTTCTCAGGGTGGCGATGAGCAGTTCTTC. This sequence encodes CASSSQGGDEQFF. The entire variable domain, with the rest obtained from reference TRBV5-1 and TRBJ2-1, is as follows: KAGVTQTPRYLIKTRGQQVTLSCSPISGHRSVSWYQQTPGQGLQFLFEYFSETQRNKGNFPGRFSGRQFSNSRSEMNVSTLELGDSALYLCASSSQGGDEQFFGPGTRLTVL.

In this sample, this clone turned up a few times. The sample contains more than one DNA sequence encoding this CDR3. J is TRBJ1-5 and V is TRBV5-1; no clear D gene. The CDR3 loop spans 13 amino acids. The germline V gene encodes CDR1 SGHRS and CDR2 YFSETQ. V lost 0 bases and J lost 5, with 6 bases in between. CDR3 amino acids: CASSLGRDQPQHF. As DNA, the CDR3 is TGCGCCAGCAGCTTGGGGAGGGATCAGCCCCAGCATTTT. The full variable domain, with the rest looked up from reference TRBV5-1 and TRBJ1-5, is KAGVTQTPRYLIKTRGQQVTLSCSPISGHRSVSWYQQTPGQGLQFLFEYFSETQRNKGNFPGRFSGRQFSNSRSEMNVSTLELGDSALYLCASSLGRDQPQHFGDGTRLSIL.

The chain joins TRBV7-9 to TRBJ1-1; 7 bases align to TRBD1. Trimming at V came to 4 bases and at J to 5 bases, leaving 10 bases not matched to a gene. CDR3 length: 15 residues. In germline, CDR1 is SEHNR, CDR2 FQNEAQ (reference sequence). The CDR3 coding sequence is TGTGCCAGCAGCTCGTGGACAGGAGAGGAAACTGAAGCTTTCTTT. Protein: CASSSWTGEETEAFF.

This clone showed up just once. The chain couples TRBV2 to TRBJ2-5; D remains ambiguous. The V and J ends lost 2 bases and 2 bases respectively, with 9 bases between them. CDR3 length: 14 amino acids. From germline, CDR1 is SNHLY and CDR2 FYNNEI. CDR3 in amino acids: CASSEPGFQETQYF. The CDR3 DNA reads as TGTGCCAGCAGTGAACCCGGGTTTCAAGAGACCCAGTACTTC.

V and J are TRBV9 and TRBJ2-7, with 8 bases fitting TRBD2. The CDR3 loop spans 16 amino acids. Germline V lookup: CDR1 SGDLS, CDR2 YYNGEE. After removal of 0 bases from V and 4 bases from J, the junction contained 9 bases not matched to a gene. CDR3 nucleotides: TGTGCCAGCAGCGTAGGTTCAAGCGGGAGCATATACGAGCAGTACTTC. Translating gives CASSVGSSGSIYEQYF.

In its sample, this clone was seen a few times. This chain joins TRBV7-9 and TRBJ1-2, with TRBD1 matching 7 bases. This CDR3 spans 14 amino acids. J was trimmed by 6 bases and V by 7 bases; bases with no gene match: 11. The V gene's germline CDR1 is SEHNR and CDR2 FQNEAQ (reference sequence). Written as DNA, the CDR3 is TGTGCCAGCATCCTAGCCGGGACAGAACATGGCTACACCTTC. Residues: CASILAGTEHGYTF.

The genes are TRBV6-1 and TRBJ2-2, with TRBD1 matching 7 bases. V dropped 7 bases and J dropped 8; count of bases not matched to a gene: 1. Germline CDR1 and CDR2: MNHNS and SASEGT. The CDR3 is made up of 11 amino acids. The CDR3: CASTGQGELFF. The CDR3 DNA reads as TGTGCCAGCACGGGACAGGGGGAGCTGTTTTTT.

The genes are TRBV5-1 and TRBJ2-5; a weak D match, TRBD1 (6 bases). The CDR3 sequence is 14 residues long. Trimming stripped 8 bases from V and 2 bases from J, with 16 bases between. The germline V gene has CDR1 SGHRS and CDR2 YFSETQ. The CDR3 loop reads CASSSGTYQETQYF. CDR3 sequence (DNA): TGCGCCAGTTCTTCTGGGACATATCAAGAGACCCAGTACTTC.

V and J are TRBV20-1 and TRBJ2-3, with a possible D match to TRBD1 (6 bases). V was trimmed by 5 bases and J by 7 bases, leaving 7 bases between them. Looked up from germline, CDR1 is DFQATT and CDR2 is SNEGSKA (reference sequence). This CDR3 region has 10 residues. CDR3 protein: CSAGTNTQYF. For the CDR3, the DNA is TGCAGTGCTGGGACAAATACGCAGTATTTT.

There are a few counts of this clone. V is TRBV15 and J is TRBJ2-7, with D perhaps TRBD2 (6 bases). Deletions cut 3 bases from V and 2 bases from J, with 14 bases between. CDR1 and CDR2 from the germline V gene are LNHNV and YYDKDF (reference sequence). The CDR3 loop spans 15 amino acids. The CDR3 DNA sequence: TGTGCCACCAGCAGGGAACCGGGACTTACCTACGAGCAGTACTTC. Translation gives CATSREPGLTYEQYF.

This chain uses TRBV9 with TRBJ2-3, with D perhaps TRBD2 (5 bases). V lost 0 bases to trimming and J lost 0 bases, with 17 bases between them. CDR1 is SGDLS and CDR2 is YYNGEE in the germline V gene. This CDR3 spans 18 amino acids. The CDR3 coding sequence is TGTGCCAGCAGCGTAGAGAGCCGTGCCGCTAGCAGCACAGATACGCAGTATTTT. Translated, it gives CASSVESRAASSTDTQYF. The full variable domain, rest sourced from reference TRBV9 and TRBJ2-3, is DSGVTQTPKHLITATGQRVTLRCSPRSGDLSVYWYQQSLDQGLQFLIQYYNGEERAKGNILERFSAQQFPDLHSELNLSSLELGDSALYFCASSVESRAASSTDTQYFGPGTRLTVL.

The chain recombines TRBV7-2 with TRBJ2-7; D perhaps matches TRBD2 (5 bases). Trimming removed 2 bases from V and 5 bases from J, with 7 bases in between. The CDR3 consists of 12 residues. Germline CDR1 is SGHTA and CDR2 is FQGNSA. CDR3 DNA sequence: TGTGCCAGCAGCTTACCGGGAAACGAGCAGTACTTC. Encoded protein: CASSLPGNEQYF.

This clone came up a few times. The V call is TRBV7-3, the J call TRBJ2-5, with TRBD1 as a possible D gene (7 bases). V was shortened by 7 bases and J by 5 bases, with 20 bases between the two germline ends. This CDR3 region has 15 residues. Looked up from germline, CDR1 is SGHTA and CDR2 is FQGTGA. CDR3 loop: CASTLGQGGSETQYF. CDR3 DNA: TGTGCCAGCACCCTTGGGCAGGGGGGATCCGAGACCCAGTACTTC.

The chain carries TRBV30 and TRBJ2-3; a possible D gene is TRBD1 (6 bases). The CDR3 runs 13 residues. Germline CDR1 GTSNPN, CDR2 SVGIG (reference sequence). Deletions cut 8 bases from V and 0 bases from J, with 12 bases between. The CDR3 DNA is TGTGCCCGCGGACAGCGAAGCACAGATACGCAGTATTTT. Protein product: CARGQRSTDTQYF.

This rearrangement joins TRBV2 to TRBJ2-1, with 8 bases aligning to TRBD1. Germline lookup yields CDR1 SNHLY and CDR2 FYNNEI. The junction had 3 bases not matched to a gene; V was cut back by 5 bases and J by 3 bases. The CDR3 length is 14 residues. CDR3 DNA sequence: TGTGCCAGCAGTCCCGGGACAGGCTACAATGAGCAGTTCTTC. Its protein product is CASSPGTGYNEQFF.

This clone was counted a few times. The gene calls are TRBV7-2 and TRBJ1-1; 11 nucleotides match TRBD1. The V gene's germline CDR1 is SGHTA and CDR2 FQGNSA. V lost 6 bases, J lost 4 bases, and 10 bases stayed unmatched. This CDR3 is 16 amino acids long. CDR3 in amino acids: CASRGRPGTGGTEAFF. CDR3 bases: TGTGCCAGCAGAGGGCGACCCGGGACAGGGGGCACTGAAGCTTTCTTT.

The chain has TRBV15 and TRBJ2-1, with D unclear. Germline V gives CDR1 LNHNV, CDR2 YYDKDF (reference sequence). V gave up 4 bases and J gave up 7 bases, with 5 bases separating them. The CDR3 runs 11 residues. CDR3 DNA sequence: TGTGCCACCAGCACGGGTAATGAGCAGTTCTTC. Translated: CATSTGNEQFF.

The chain recombines TRBV5-1 with TRBJ2-5; weak D call: TRBD2 (5 bases). The V gene's germline CDR1 is SGHRS and CDR2 YFSETQ. The CDR3 runs 15 residues. V shed 3 bases and J shed 4 bases, with 16 bases lying between them. DNA of the CDR3: TGCGCCAGCAGCTCCGCTCCACGGGGTGGAGAGACCCAGTACTTC. Its translation: CASSSAPRGGETQYF.

CDR3 amino acids: CASSPRIGEKLFF. The CDR3 DNA sequence: TGTGCCAGCAGCCCGCGAATCGGTGAAAAACTGTTTTTT. The chain uses TRBV7-2 and TRBJ1-4; D uncertain. The V gene lost 5 bases and the J gene lost 7 bases, with 11 bases spanning the gap. Germline V gives CDR1 SGHTA, CDR2 FQGNSA. This CDR3 has 13 residues.

This clone turned up a few times. The V and J genes are TRBV5-1 and TRBJ2-1; TRBD1 might be the D (6 bases). This CDR3 has 15 amino acids. Germline CDR1 SGHRS, CDR2 YFSETQ. V dropped 0 bases and J dropped 2 bases, with 9 bases sitting between them. This chain's CDR3 is CASSLDGDTYNEQFF. In DNA, the CDR3 is TGCGCCAGCAGCTTGGACGGGGACACCTACAATGAGCAGTTCTTC. Together with reference TRBV5-1 and TRBJ2-1, the CDR3 gives the full variable domain: KAGVTQTPRYLIKTRGQQVTLSCSPISGHRSVSWYQQTPGQGLQFLFEYFSETQRNKGNFPGRFSGRQFSNSRSEMNVSTLELGDSALYLCASSLDGDTYNEQFFGPGTRLTVL.

The chain recombines TRBV9 with TRBJ1-5; TRBD1 might be the D (5 bases). In germline, CDR1 is SGDLS, CDR2 YYNGEE. This CDR3 region has 12 residues. With 8 bases removed from V and 5 bases from J, the gap between germline ends came to 11 bases. Written as DNA, the CDR3 is TGTGCCAGTGGGGCGTCCGATCAGCCCCAGCATTTT. This sequence encodes CASGASDQPQHF. Using reference TRBV9 and TRBJ1-5 for the parts outside the CDR3, the full variable domain is DSGVTQTPKHLITATGQRVTLRCSPRSGDLSVYWYQQSLDQGLQFLIQYYNGEERAKGNILERFSAQQFPDLHSELNLSSLELGDSALYFCASGASDQPQHFGDGTRLSIL.

This clone was seen a few times. The chain joins TRBV7-2 to TRBJ2-1; 10 bases map to TRBD2. Germline CDR1 SGHTA, CDR2 FQGNSA. This CDR3 comprises 15 residues. The junction had 15 bases not matched to a gene; V was cut back by 10 bases and J by 9 bases. CDR3 sequence: CANRKVAGGLGEQFF. For the CDR3, the DNA is TGTGCCAACCGAAAGGTAGCGGGAGGTCTGGGTGAGCAGTTCTTC. Full variable domain (missing parts from reference TRBV7-2 and TRBJ2-1): GAGVSQSPSNKVTEKGKDVELRCDPISGHTALYWYRQSLGQGLEFLIYFQGNSAPDKSGLPSDRFSAERTGGSVSTLTIQRTQQEDSAVYLCANRKVAGGLGEQFFGPGTRLTVL.

This clone was detected only a few times. As DNA, the CDR3 is TGTGCCTGGAGTCTAGCGGGAGCTGGGGAGACCCAGTACTTC. This codes for CAWSLAGAGETQYF. The V call is TRBV30, the J call TRBJ2-5, with 10 nucleotides matching TRBD2. The CDR3 is made up of 14 amino acids. The ends lost 2 bases at V and 5 bases at J; junction bases unmatched: 5. The germline CDR1 and CDR2 sequences are GTSNPN and SVGIG (reference sequence).